What follows are 27 T cell receptor beta chains derived from one specimen sequenced in a study of blood T cell repertoires in COVID-19. The table came from immunoSEQ multiplex PCR; TCRdb's copy has only in-frame clones and leaves some out. The table records approximately 75,000 clones, about 79% of them present only once. The source material was peripheral blood. The receptors stem from a woman aged 50 to 65 with acute or convalescent COVID-19.

The chain uses TRBV9 and TRBJ1-6; TRBD1 matches at 7 bases. Germline-derived CDR1 and CDR2 are SGDLS and YYNGEE. CDR3 size: 14 residues. Germline trimming cut 5 bases from V and 7 bases from J; bases unmatched to any gene: 6. The CDR3 reads CASSGGRGNSPLHF. CDR3 nucleotides: TGTGCCAGCAGTGGGGGCAGGGGGAATTCACCCCTCCACTTT.

The CDR3 DNA reads as TGTGCCAGCAGCTTAGGGGGGGTAAGCACTGAAGCTTTCTTT. It translates to CASSLGGVSTEAFF. This chain uses TRBV7-2 with TRBJ1-1, with D possibly being TRBD1 (5 bases). The CDR3 contains 14 residues. Germline CDR1 SGHTA, CDR2 FQGNSA. V gave up 1 base and J gave up 4 bases, with 10 bases separating them.

The chain employs TRBV27 and TRBJ2-1; 7 bases line up with TRBD2. V lost 2 bases and J lost 7; bases outside the gene matches: 17. Germline assignment: CDR1 MNHEY and CDR2 SMNVEV (reference sequence). The CDR3 runs to 18 residues. Here the CDR3 DNA reads TGTGCCAGCAGTTTAGTGGGAGGGGTCTTAAGGGTCCCGAATGAGCAGTTCTTC. It codes for CASSLVGGVLRVPNEQFF.

V usage is TRBV7-9 and J usage is TRBJ1-1; a weak D match, TRBD1 (5 bases). The CDR3 is 18 residues long. CDR1 is SEHNR and CDR2 is FQNEAQ in the germline V gene (reference sequence). Trimming removed 2 bases from V and 0 bases from J, with 19 bases in between. CDR3 nucleotides: TGTGCCAGCAGCTTATTAGGGCTTCGGTCAGGGATGAACACTGAAGCTTTCTTT. As protein: CASSLLGLRSGMNTEAFF.

This clone was picked up one time. Other DNA sequences in the sample encode the same CDR3. The V call is TRBV19, the J call TRBJ1-2, with TRBD1 as a possible D gene (5 bases). This CDR3 comprises 14 residues. Germline V CDR1 and CDR2: LNHDA, SQIVND (reference sequence). V shed 6 bases and J shed 1 base, with 12 bases lying between them. The CDR3 spells CASSSTGGNYGYTF. Here the CDR3 DNA reads TGTGCCAGTAGCTCCACAGGTGGTAACTATGGCTACACCTTC.

The rearrangement joins TRBV29-1 to TRBJ2-1, with 11 nucleotides matching TRBD2. Germline V lookup: CDR1 SQVTM, CDR2 ANQGSEA. The CDR3 is made up of 14 amino acids. V lost 4 bases to trimming and J lost 5 bases; unmatched junction nucleotides: 4. CDR3 amino acids: CSVALLAGDNEQFF. The CDR3 nucleotides read TGCAGCGTTGCCCTACTAGCGGGAGACAATGAGCAGTTCTTC.

The rearrangement joins TRBV2 to TRBJ1-2; 7 bases align to TRBD1. After removal of 3 bases from V and 2 bases from J, the junction contained 0 bases not matched to a gene. The CDR3 is 13 amino acids. Germline V gene data show CDR1 as SNHLY and CDR2 as FYNNEI. The chain's CDR3 is CASSEDRNYGYTF. The CDR3, as DNA: TGTGCCAGCAGTGAGGACAGGAACTATGGCTACACCTTC. Drawing the rest from reference TRBV2 and TRBJ1-2, the complete variable domain is EPEVTQTPSHQVTQMGQEVILRCVPISNHLYFYWYRQILGQKVEFLVSFYNNEISEKSEIFDDQFSVERPDGSNFTLKIRSTKLEDSAMYFCASSEDRNYGYTFGSGTRLTVV.

This clone was seen a single time. The rearrangement links TRBV5-6 to TRBJ2-7, with 8 nucleotides matching TRBD1. The CDR3 sequence is 14 residues long. The germline V gene has CDR1 SGHDT and CDR2 YYEEEE. V shed 3 bases and J 5 bases; nucleotides not matched to a gene: 7. DNA of the CDR3: TGTGCCAGCAGCTCCCTGGACAGGGCTAACGAGCAGTACTTC. It specifies CASSSLDRANEQYF.

This chain joins TRBV3-1 (or the pseudogene TRBV3-2) and TRBJ2-1, with TRBD1 as a possible D gene (5 bases). The CDR3 has 11 amino acids. Germline lookup yields CDR1 LGHDT and CDR2 YNNKEL (reference sequence). V was shortened by 4 bases and J by 12 bases, with 10 bases between the two germline ends. CDR3 coding DNA: TGTGCCAGCAGCCCACAGGCACGGCAGTTCTTC. Its protein is CASSPQARQFF.

V and J are TRBV29-1 and TRBJ2-1; D is uncertain. The CDR3 runs to 11 residues. V was pared by 2 bases and J by 13 bases, with 12 bases between. CDR1 SQVTM and CDR2 ANQGSEA come from the germline V gene. The CDR3 DNA follows: TGCAGCGTTGAATCCCCCACCTACCAGTTCTTC. Translation gives CSVESPTYQFF.

The J gene is TRBJ1-2, the V gene TRBV7-2; 9 bases are a match to TRBD1. V shed 5 bases and J 8 bases; nucleotides not matched to a gene: 6. Germline V lookup: CDR1 SGHTA, CDR2 FQGNSA. This CDR3 has 13 amino acids. DNA of the CDR3: TGTGCCAGCAGCCGGGACAGGGCGGGGGGCTACACCTTC. It codes for CASSRDRAGGYTF.

This clone was detected only once. The genes are TRBV7-2 and TRBJ2-2; 7 nucleotides match TRBD2. The germline CDR1 and CDR2 sequences are SGHTA and FQGNSA. V lost 1 base, J lost 4 bases, and 3 bases stayed unmatched. There are 15 residues in the CDR3. The CDR3 DNA follows: TGTGCCAGCAGCTTAGTACTAGCGAGCACCGGGGAGCTGTTTTTT. As protein: CASSLVLASTGELFF.

The CDR3, as DNA: TGTGCCAGCAGCACCTCAGGGGCCTCCTACAATGAGCAGTTCTTC. Protein: CASSTSGASYNEQFF. The chain employs TRBV11-3 and TRBJ2-1; a possible D gene is TRBD1 (6 bases). This CDR3 is 15 amino acids long. Germline V gives CDR1 SGHNT, CDR2 YENEEA. Trimming removed 5 bases from V and 0 bases from J, with 11 bases in between.

This clone was recorded once. The chain is built from TRBV6-5 and TRBJ2-2; D uncertain. V gave up 6 bases and J gave up 8 bases, with 10 bases separating them. Germline V gives CDR1 MNHEY, CDR2 SVGAGI. The CDR3 spans 12 residues. The CDR3 region has the DNA TGTGCCAGCAGGTCGGGTCAGGGGGAGCTGTTTTTT. Residues: CASRSGQGELFF.

The gene calls are TRBV7-9 and TRBJ1-2, with 7 bases that match TRBD1. V trimming: 3 bases; J trimming: 7 bases; junction bases outside the gene matches: 2. This CDR3 has 12 residues. Germline V gives CDR1 SEHNR, CDR2 FQNEAQ (reference sequence). Here the CDR3 reads CASSFNRGGYTF. Here the CDR3 DNA reads TGTGCCAGCAGCTTCAACAGGGGTGGCTACACCTTC.

The CDR3 nucleotides are TGTGCCAGCAGCGCCGGGACAGTTAATGAAAAACTGTTTTTT. Its protein is CASSAGTVNEKLFF. V gene TRBV6-5 combines with J gene TRBJ1-4; 7 nucleotides line up with TRBD1. The CDR3 covers 14 residues. The germline V gene has CDR1 MNHEY and CDR2 SVGAGI. The trim removed 6 bases at V and 4 bases at J, leaving 5 bases unmatched.

The V call is TRBV10-1, the J call TRBJ1-3; possible D gene TRBD1, 6 bases. This CDR3 contains 15 residues. V dropped 6 bases and J dropped 4 bases, with 16 bases sitting between them. CDR1 and CDR2 (germline): WNHNN, SYGVQD (reference sequence). The CDR3 sequence: CASSHRVICGNTIYF. In DNA, the CDR3 is TGCGCCAGCAGCCACAGGGTAATATGCGGAAACACCATATATTTT.

V usage is TRBV7-3 and J usage is TRBJ2-1; maybe TRBD1 (6 bases). The CDR3 has 19 residues. The V end lost 2 bases, the J end lost 0 bases, and 20 bases lay between the germline ends. The V gene's germline CDR1 is SGHTA and CDR2 FQGTGA. For the CDR3, the DNA is TGTGCCAGCAGCTTAGGGGGCACAGGCCGAGCTAGCTCCTACAATGAGCAGTTCTTC. This translates into CASSLGGTGRASSYNEQFF. The full variable domain, in which reference TRBV7-3 and TRBJ2-1 provide the parts outside the CDR3, is GAGVSQTPSNKVTEKGKYVELRCDPISGHTALYWYRQSLGQGPEFLIYFQGTGAADDSGLPNDRFFAVRPEGSVSTLKIQRTERGDSAVYLCASSLGGTGRASSYNEQFFGPGTRLTVL.

This chain links TRBV30 with TRBJ1-1; D perhaps matches TRBD1 (5 bases). This CDR3 is built from 12 residues. Trimming took 3 bases from V and 1 from J, leaving 6 bases between them. Germline-derived CDR1 and CDR2 are GTSNPN and SVGIG (reference sequence). CDR3 DNA: TGTGCCTGGAGGCAGGGGAACACTGAAGCTTTCTTT. It specifies CAWRQGNTEAFF.

This clone was recorded once. The CDR3 DNA sequence: TGTGCCAGCAGACTCGGAGAACGTGAAGCTTTCTTT. This codes for CASRLGEREAFF. The chain uses TRBV28 and TRBJ1-1, with no clear D. CDR1 is MDHEN and CDR2 is SYDVKM in the germline V gene. This CDR3 comprises 12 residues. V was pared by 6 bases and J by 7 bases, with 12 bases between.

V gene TRBV7-9 combines with J gene TRBJ1-1; D is possibly TRBD1 (5 bases). V was shortened by 1 base and J by 10 bases, with 13 bases between the two germline ends. The CDR3 has 13 amino acids. CDR1 SEHNR and CDR2 FQNEAQ come from the germline V gene (reference sequence). Written as DNA, the CDR3 is TGTGCCAGCAGCTTAGTGGGGGGATCAGGAGCTTTCTTT. Translating it yields CASSLVGGSGAFF.

The chain recombines TRBV7-3 with TRBJ2-3, with 12 nucleotides matching TRBD1. Germline-derived CDR1 and CDR2 are SGHTA and FQGTGA. CDR3 length equals 16 residues. The J segment lost 4 bases and the V segment lost 3 bases, leaving 5 bases of the junction unmatched. The DNA of the CDR3 is TGTGCCAGCAGCTTGGCGGGACAGGGGGCTGCAGATACGCAGTATTTT. This gives the protein CASSLAGQGAADTQYF.

This chain links TRBV5-1 with TRBJ1-6; TRBD1 might be the D (5 bases). CDR1 is SGHRS, CDR2 YFSETQ, per germline. V was clipped by 0 bases and J by 10 bases, with 11 bases between them. The CDR3 is 14 residues long. The chain's CDR3 is CASSLAEGVSPLHF. The DNA of the CDR3 is TGCGCCAGCAGCTTGGCGGAAGGGGTCTCACCCCTCCACTTT.

The gene calls are TRBV28 and TRBJ2-5, with D maybe TRBD1 (6 bases). Germline V CDR1 and CDR2: MDHEN, SYDVKM. This CDR3 has 15 residues. V was pared by 6 bases and J by 1 base, with 15 bases between. CDR3 amino acids: CASREQGIAQETQYF. CDR3 coding DNA: TGTGCCAGCAGGGAACAGGGTATTGCCCAAGAGACCCAGTACTTC. The entire variable domain, with the rest obtained from reference TRBV28 and TRBJ2-5, is as follows: DVKVTQSSRYLVKRTGEKVFLECVQDMDHENMFWYRQDPGLGLRLIYFSYDVKMKEKGDIPEGYSVSREKKERFSLILESASTNQTSMYLCASREQGIAQETQYFGPGTRLLVL.

This clone has only one observation. The chain's CDR3 is CASSGRGGVTEAFF. CDR3 nucleotide sequence: TGTGCCAGCAGCGGTCGAGGGGGGGTCACTGAAGCTTTCTTT. The chain uses TRBV9 and TRBJ1-1, with D tentatively TRBD1 (6 bases). CDR3 length: 14 residues. Germline assignment: CDR1 SGDLS and CDR2 YYNGEE. Trimming left V 3 bases short and J 4 bases short, with 13 bases between.

J is TRBJ2-3 and V is TRBV5-6; D possibly corresponds to TRBD1 (6 bases). Germline CDR1 is SGHDT and CDR2 is YYEEEE. The CDR3 runs to 14 residues. The V and J ends lost 3 bases and 5 bases respectively, with 13 bases between them. The CDR3 reads CASSWITGKDTQYF. The CDR3 nucleotides read TGTGCCAGCAGCTGGATAACAGGGAAAGATACGCAGTATTTT.

The genes are TRBV19 and TRBJ1-6; 7 nucleotides line up with TRBD1. This CDR3 has 15 residues. Trimming cost V 3 bases and J 3 bases; bases outside gene matches: 2. The germline V gene has CDR1 LNHDA and CDR2 SQIVND (reference sequence). In nucleotides, the CDR3 is TGTGCCAGTAGTATGACAGGGAACTATAATTCACCCCTCCACTTT. This encodes CASSMTGNYNSPLHF.